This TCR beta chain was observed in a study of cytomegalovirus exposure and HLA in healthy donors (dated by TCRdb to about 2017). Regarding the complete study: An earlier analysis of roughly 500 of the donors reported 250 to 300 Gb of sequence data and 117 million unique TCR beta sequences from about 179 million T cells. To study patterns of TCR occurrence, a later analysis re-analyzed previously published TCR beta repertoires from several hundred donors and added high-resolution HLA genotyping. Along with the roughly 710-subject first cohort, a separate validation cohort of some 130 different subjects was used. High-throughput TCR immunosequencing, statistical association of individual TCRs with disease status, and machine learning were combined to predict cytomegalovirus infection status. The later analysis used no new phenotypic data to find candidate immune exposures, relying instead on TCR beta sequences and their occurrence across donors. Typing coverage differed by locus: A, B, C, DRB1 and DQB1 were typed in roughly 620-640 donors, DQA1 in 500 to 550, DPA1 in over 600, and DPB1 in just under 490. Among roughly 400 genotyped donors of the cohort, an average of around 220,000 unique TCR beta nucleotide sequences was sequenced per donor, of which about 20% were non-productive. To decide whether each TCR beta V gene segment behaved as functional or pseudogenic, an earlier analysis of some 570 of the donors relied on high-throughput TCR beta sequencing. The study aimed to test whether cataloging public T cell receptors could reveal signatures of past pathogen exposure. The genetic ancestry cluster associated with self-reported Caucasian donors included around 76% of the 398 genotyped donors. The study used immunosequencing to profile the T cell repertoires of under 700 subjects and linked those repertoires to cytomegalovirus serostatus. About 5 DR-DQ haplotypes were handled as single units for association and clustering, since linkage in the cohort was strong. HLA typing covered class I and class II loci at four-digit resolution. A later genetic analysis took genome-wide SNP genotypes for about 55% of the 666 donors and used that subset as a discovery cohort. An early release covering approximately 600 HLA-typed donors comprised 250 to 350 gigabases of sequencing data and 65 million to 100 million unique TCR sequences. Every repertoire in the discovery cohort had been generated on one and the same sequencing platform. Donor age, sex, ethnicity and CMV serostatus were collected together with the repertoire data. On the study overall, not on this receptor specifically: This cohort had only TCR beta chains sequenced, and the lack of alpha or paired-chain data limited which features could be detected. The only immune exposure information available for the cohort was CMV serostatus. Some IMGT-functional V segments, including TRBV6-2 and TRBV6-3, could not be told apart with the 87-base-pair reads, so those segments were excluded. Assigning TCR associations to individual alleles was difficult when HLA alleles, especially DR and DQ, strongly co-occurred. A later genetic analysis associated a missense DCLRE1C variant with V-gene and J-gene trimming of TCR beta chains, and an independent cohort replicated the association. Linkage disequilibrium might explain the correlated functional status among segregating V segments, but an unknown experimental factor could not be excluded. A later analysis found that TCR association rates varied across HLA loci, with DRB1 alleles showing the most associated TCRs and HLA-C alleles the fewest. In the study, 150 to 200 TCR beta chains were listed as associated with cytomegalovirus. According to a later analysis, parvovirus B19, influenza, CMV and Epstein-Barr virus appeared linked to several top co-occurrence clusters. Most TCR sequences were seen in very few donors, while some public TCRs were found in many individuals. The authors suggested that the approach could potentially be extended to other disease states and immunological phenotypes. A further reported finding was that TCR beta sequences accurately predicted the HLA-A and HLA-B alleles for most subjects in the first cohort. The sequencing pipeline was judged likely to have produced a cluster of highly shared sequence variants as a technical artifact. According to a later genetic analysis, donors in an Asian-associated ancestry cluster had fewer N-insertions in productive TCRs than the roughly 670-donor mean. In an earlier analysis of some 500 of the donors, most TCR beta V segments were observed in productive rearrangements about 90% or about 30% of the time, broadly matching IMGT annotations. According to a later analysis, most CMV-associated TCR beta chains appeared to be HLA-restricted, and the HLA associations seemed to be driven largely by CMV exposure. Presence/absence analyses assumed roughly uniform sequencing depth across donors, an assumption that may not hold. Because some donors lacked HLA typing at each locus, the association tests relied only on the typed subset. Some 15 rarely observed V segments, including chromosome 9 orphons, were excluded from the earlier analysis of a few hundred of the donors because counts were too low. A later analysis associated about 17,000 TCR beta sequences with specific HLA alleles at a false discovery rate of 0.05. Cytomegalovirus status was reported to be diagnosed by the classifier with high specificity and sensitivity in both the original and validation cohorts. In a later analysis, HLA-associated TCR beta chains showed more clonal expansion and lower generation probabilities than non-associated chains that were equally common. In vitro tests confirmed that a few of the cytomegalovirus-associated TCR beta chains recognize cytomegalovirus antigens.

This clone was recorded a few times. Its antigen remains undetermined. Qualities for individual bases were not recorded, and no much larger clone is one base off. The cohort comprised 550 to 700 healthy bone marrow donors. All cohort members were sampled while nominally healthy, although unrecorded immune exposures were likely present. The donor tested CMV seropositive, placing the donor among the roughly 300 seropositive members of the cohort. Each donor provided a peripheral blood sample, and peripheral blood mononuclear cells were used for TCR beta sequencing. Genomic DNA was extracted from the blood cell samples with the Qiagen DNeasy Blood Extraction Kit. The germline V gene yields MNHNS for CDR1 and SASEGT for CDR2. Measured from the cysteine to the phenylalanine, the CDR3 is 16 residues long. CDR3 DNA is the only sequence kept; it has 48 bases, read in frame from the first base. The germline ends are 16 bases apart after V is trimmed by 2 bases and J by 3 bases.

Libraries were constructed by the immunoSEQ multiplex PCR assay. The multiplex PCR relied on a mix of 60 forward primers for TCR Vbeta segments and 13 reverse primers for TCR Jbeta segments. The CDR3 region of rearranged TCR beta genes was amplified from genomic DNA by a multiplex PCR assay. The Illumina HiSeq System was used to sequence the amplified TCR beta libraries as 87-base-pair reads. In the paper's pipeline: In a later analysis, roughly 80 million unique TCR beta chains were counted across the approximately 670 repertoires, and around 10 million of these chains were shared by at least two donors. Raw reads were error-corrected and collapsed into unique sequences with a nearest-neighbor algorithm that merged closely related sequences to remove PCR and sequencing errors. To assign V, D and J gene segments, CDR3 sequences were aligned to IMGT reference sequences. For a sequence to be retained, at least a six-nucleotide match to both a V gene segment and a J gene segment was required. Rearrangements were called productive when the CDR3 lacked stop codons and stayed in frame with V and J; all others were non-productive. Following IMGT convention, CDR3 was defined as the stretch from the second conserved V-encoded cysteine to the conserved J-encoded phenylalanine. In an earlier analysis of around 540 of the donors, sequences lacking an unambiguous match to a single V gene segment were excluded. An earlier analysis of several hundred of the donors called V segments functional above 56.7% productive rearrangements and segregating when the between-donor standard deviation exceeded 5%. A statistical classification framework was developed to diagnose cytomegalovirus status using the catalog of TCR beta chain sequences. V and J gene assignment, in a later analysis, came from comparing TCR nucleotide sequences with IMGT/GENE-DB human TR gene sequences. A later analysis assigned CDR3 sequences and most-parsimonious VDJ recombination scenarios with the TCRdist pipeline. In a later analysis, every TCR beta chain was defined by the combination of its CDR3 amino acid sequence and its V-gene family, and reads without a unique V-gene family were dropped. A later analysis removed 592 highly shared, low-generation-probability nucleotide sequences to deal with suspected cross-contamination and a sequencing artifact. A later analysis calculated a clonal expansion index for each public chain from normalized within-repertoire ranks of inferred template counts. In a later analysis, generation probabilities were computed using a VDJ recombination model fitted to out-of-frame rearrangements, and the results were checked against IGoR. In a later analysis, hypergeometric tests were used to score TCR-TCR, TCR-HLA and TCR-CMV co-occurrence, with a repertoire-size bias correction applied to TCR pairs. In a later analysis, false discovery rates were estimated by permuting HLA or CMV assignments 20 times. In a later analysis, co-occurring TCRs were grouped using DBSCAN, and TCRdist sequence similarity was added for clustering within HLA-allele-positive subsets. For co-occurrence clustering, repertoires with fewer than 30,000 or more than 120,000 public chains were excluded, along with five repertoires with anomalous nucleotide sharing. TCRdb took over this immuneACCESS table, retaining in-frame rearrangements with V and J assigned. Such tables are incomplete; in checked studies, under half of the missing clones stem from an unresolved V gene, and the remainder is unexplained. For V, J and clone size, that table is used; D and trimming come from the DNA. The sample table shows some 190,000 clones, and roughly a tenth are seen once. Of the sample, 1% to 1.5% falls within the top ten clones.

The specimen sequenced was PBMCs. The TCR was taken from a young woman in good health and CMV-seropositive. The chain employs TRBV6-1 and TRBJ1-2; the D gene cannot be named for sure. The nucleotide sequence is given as TGTGCCAGCAGTGAAAGGGCACGGGAGTCAGACTATGGCTACACCTTC. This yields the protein CASSERARESDYGYTF.